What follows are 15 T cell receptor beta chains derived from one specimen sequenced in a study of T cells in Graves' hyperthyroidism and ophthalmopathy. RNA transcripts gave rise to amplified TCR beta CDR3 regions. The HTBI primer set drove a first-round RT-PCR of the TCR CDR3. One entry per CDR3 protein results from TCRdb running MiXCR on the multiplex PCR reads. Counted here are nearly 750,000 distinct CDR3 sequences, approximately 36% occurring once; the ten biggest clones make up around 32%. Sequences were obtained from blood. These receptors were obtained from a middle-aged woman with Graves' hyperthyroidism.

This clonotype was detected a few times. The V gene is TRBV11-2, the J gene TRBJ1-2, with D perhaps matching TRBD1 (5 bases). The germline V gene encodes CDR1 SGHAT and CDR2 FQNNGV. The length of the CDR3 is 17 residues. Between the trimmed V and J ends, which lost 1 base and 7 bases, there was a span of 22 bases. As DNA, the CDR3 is TGTGCCAGCAGCTTAGCGGCACCGGGACCTGGACGAGTTGGCTACACCTTC. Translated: CASSLAAPGPGRVGYTF.

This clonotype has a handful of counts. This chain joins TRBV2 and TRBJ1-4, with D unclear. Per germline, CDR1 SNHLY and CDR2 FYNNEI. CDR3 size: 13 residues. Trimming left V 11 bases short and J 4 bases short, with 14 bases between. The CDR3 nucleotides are TGTGCCGGCCGCAGAATCTATAATGAAAAACTGTTTTTT. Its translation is CAGRRIYNEKLFF.

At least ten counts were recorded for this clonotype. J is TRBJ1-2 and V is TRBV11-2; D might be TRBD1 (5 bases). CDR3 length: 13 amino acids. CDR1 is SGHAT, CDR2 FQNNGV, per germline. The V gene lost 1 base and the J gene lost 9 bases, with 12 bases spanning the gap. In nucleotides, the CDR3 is TGTGCCAGCAGCTTAGCCGGGGGATTTAGCTACACCTTC. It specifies CASSLAGGFSYTF.

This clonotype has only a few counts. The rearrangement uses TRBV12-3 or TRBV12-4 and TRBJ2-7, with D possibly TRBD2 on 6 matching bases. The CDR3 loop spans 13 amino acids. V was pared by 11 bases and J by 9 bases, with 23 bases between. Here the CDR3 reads CAAARGGQSGQYF. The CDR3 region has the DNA TGTGCCGCGGCGCGGGGTGGTCAATCAGGGCAGTACTTC.

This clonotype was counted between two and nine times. The CDR3: CASSLAGSGPLHF. The CDR3 DNA sequence: TGCGCCAGCAGCTTGGCCGGGTCCGGTCCCCTCCACTTT. J is TRBJ1-6 and V is TRBV5-1; no definite D call. The CDR3 has 13 amino acids. V was cut by 0 bases and J by 13 bases, with 11 bases left in between. The germline V gene encodes CDR1 SGHRS and CDR2 YFSETQ.

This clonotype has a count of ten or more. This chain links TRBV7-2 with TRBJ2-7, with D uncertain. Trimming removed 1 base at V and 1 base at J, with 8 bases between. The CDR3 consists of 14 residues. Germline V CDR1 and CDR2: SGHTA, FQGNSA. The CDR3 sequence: CASSLDVPSYEQYF. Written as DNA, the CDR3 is TGTGCCAGCAGCTTAGATGTCCCTTCCTACGAGCAGTACTTC.

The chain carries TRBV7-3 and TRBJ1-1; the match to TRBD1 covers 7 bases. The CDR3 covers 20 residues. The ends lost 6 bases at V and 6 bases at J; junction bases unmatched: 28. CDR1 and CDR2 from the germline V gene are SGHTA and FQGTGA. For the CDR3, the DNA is TGTGCCAGCAGTGCCACTACCCTTCTCCCGGGACAGTGGAAGACGGCTGAAGCTTTCTTT. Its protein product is CASSATTLLPGQWKTAEAFF.

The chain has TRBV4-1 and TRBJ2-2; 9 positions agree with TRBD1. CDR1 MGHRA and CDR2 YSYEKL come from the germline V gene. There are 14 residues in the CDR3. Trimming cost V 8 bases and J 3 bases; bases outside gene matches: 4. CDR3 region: CASGQGTYTGELFF. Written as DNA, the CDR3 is TGCGCCAGCGGACAGGGGACTTACACCGGGGAGCTGTTTTTT.

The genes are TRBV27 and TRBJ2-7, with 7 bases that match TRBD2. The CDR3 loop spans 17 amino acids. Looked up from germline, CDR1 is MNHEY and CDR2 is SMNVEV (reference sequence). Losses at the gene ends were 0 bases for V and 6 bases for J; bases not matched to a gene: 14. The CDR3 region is CASSLSGRLAALGEQYF. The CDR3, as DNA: TGTGCCAGCAGTTTATCGGGCAGACTAGCCGCGCTGGGCGAGCAGTACTTC.

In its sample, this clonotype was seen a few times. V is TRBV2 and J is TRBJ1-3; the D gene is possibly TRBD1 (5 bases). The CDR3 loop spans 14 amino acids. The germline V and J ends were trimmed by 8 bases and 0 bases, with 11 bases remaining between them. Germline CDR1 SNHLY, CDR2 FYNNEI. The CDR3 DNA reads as TGTGCCAGCCTCCAGGGATACTCTGGAAACACCATATATTTT. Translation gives CASLQGYSGNTIYF.

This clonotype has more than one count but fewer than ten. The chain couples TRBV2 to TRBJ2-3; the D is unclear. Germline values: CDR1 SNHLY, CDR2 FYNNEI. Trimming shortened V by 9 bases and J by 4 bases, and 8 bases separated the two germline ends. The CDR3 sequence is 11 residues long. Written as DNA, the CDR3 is TGTGCCAGTATTTTCGCAGATACGCAGTATTTT. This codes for CASIFADTQYF.

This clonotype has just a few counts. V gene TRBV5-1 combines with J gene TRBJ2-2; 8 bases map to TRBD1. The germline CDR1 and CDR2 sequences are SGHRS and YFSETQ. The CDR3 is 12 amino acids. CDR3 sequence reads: CADRGNTGELFF. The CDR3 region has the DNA TGCGCTGACAGGGGGAACACCGGGGAGCTGTTTTTT.

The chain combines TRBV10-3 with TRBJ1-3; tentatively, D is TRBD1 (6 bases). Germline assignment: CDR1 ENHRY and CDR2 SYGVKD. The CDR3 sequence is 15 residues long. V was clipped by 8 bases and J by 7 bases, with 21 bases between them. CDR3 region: CAILGAKQGPNTIYF. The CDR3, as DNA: TGTGCCATCCTGGGCGCCAAACAGGGCCCGAACACCATATATTTT.

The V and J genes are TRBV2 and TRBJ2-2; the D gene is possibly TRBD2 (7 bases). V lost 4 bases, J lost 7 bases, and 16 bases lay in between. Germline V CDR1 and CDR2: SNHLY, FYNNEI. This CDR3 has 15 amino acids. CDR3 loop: CASSGVGGPHGELFF. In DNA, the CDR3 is TGTGCCAGCAGTGGGGTGGGGGGGCCTCACGGGGAGCTGTTTTTT.

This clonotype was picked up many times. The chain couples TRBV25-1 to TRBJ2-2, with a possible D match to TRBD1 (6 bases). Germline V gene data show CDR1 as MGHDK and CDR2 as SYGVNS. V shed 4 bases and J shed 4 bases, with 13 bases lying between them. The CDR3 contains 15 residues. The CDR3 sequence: CASSGMQGPTGELFF. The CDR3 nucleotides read TGTGCCAGCAGTGGCATGCAGGGGCCCACCGGGGAGCTGTTTTTT.